The present entry profiles one T cell receptor (beta chain) with its context. The germline V gene has CDR1 MNHEY and CDR2 SVGEGT. This CDR3 spans 18 amino acids. V lost 2 bases and J lost 2; bases outside the gene matches: 10. The sample is drawn from a study of blood T cell repertoires in COVID-19. Whole-study context: Researchers got acute and convalescent COVID-19 samples from the United States, Italy and Spain. T cells, B-cell-depleted T cells, or PBMCs provided the cDNA or gDNA that served as material.

Per the authors' pipeline: Using reference gene primer amplification, nucleated cell counts were estimated. TCRdb keeps only in-frame clones here, not all; method: immunoSEQ multiplex PCR. The V and J calls and clone size come from that table; D and trimming were worked out from the DNA. The table includes more than 70,000 clones, about nine tenths detected once. The receptor's source is a human donor in a cohort sampled during active COVID-19. The genes are TRBV6-2 or TRBV6-3 and TRBJ2-7; 12 bases are a match to TRBD2. What was sequenced was peripheral blood. CDR3 bases: TGTGCCAGCAGTTACCCCCTAGCGGGAGGGCCGGGGACCTACGAGCAGTACTTC. Its protein product is CASSYPLAGGPGTYEQYF.